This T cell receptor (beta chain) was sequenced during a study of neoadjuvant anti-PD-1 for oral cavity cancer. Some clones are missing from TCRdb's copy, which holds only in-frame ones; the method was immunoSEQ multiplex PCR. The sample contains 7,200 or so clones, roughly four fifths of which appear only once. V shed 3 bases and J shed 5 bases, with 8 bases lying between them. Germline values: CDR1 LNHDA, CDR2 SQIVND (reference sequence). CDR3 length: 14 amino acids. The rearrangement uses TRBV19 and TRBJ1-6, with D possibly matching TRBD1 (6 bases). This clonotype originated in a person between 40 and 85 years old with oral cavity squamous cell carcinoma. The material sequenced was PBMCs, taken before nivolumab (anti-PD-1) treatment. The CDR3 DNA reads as TGTGCCAGTAGTATCAGGACAGATAATTCACCCCTCCACTTT. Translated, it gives CASSIRTDNSPLHF.